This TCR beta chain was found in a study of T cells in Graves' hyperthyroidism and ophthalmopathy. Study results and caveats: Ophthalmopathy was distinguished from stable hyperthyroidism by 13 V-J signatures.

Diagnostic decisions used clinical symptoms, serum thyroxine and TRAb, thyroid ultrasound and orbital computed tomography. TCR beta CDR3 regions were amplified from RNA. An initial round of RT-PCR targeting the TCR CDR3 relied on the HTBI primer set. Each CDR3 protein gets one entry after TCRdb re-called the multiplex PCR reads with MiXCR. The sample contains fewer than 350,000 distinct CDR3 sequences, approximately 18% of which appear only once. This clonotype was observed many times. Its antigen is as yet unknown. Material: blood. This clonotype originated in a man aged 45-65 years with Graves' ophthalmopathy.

The CDR3 sequence is CSARGFGTGGNEQFF. In nucleotides, the CDR3 is TGCAGTGCTAGAGGTTTCGGGACAGGGGGGAATGAGCAGTTCTTC. J is TRBJ2-1 and V is TRBV20-1; TRBD1 agrees at 11 bases. This CDR3 contains 15 residues. The germline V gene encodes CDR1 DFQATT and CDR2 SNEGSKA (reference sequence). Unmatched junction bases numbered 6, after V lost 1 base and J lost 7 bases.